A selection of T cell receptor beta chains follows, all from one sample in a study of spatial heterogeneity in lung cancer. TCRdb ran MiXCR on the 5' RACE reads and lists one entry per CDR3 protein. The sample lists tens of thousands of distinct CDR3 sequences; about 12% were seen once. The sequences come from PBMCs, collected at surgery. These receptors were taken from a female donor with early-stage non-small cell lung cancer. CDR3s leave out the opening cysteine and the closing phenylalanine or tryptophan. Fields, in order: J gene, D gene, V gene, CDR3 protein. D genes are given only for firm matches.

j_call: TRBJ2-1
d_call: -
v_call: TRBV7-2
cdr3_aa: ASSLRFPDNEQF

j_call: TRBJ1-5
d_call: -
v_call: TRBV7-2
cdr3_aa: ASSLGQQPQH

j_call: TRBJ2-1
d_call: TRBD2
v_call: TRBV7-8
cdr3_aa: ASSLVAGGINEQF

j_call: TRBJ1-3
d_call: TRBD1
v_call: TRBV4-2
cdr3_aa: ASSQEGQKNTIY

j_call: TRBJ2-1
d_call: -
v_call: TRBV12-3/TRBV12-4
cdr3_aa: ASSTGHGSYNEQF

j_call: TRBJ2-5
d_call: -
v_call: TRBV10-3
cdr3_aa: AIRTGDNQETQY

j_call: TRBJ2-2
d_call: -
v_call: TRBV2
cdr3_aa: ASSEWRGRSGELF

j_call: TRBJ2-5
d_call: -
v_call: TRBV29-1
cdr3_aa: SVEGGPLKETQY

j_call: TRBJ2-3
d_call: TRBD2
v_call: TRBV4-3
cdr3_aa: ASSQDPSGPADTQY

j_call: TRBJ2-5
d_call: TRBD1
v_call: TRBV2
cdr3_aa: ASSRTGLETQY

j_call: TRBJ1-2
d_call: -
v_call: TRBV11-2
cdr3_aa: ASSLAGVWGYT

j_call: TRBJ2-7
d_call: TRBD1
v_call: TRBV4-1
cdr3_aa: ASSQDRGGAARQY

j_call: TRBJ2-3
d_call: TRBD2
v_call: TRBV28
cdr3_aa: ASSLRRAGGMDTQY

j_call: TRBJ2-7
d_call: TRBD1
v_call: TRBV11-1
cdr3_aa: ASSLAGTGGYEQY

j_call: TRBJ1-4
d_call: -
v_call: TRBV7-8
cdr3_aa: ASSPYRALGSNEKLF

j_call: TRBJ2-6
d_call: TRBD1
v_call: TRBV4-2
cdr3_aa: ASSQAGGTGANVLT

j_call: TRBJ1-5
d_call: -
v_call: TRBV2
cdr3_aa: ASTKDGNNQPQH

j_call: TRBJ2-7
d_call: -
v_call: TRBV5-1
cdr3_aa: ASSLEARYQTYEQY

j_call: TRBJ1-2
d_call: -
v_call: TRBV6-5
cdr3_aa: ASSYEWTAANYGYT

j_call: TRBJ2-3
d_call: TRBD2
v_call: TRBV27
cdr3_aa: ASSFFLAGGTDTQY

j_call: TRBJ2-5
d_call: -
v_call: TRBV20-1
cdr3_aa: SALLREPKKFQETQY

j_call: TRBJ1-5
d_call: -
v_call: TRBV6-1
cdr3_aa: ASSGAFSDQPQH

j_call: TRBJ2-3
d_call: -
v_call: TRBV6-6
cdr3_aa: ASSQGSAMDTQY

j_call: TRBJ1-2
d_call: -
v_call: TRBV14
cdr3_aa: ASSSRGGYGYT

j_call: TRBJ2-2
d_call: -
v_call: TRBV27
cdr3_aa: ASSLEANTGELF

j_call: TRBJ2-1
d_call: -
v_call: TRBV11-2
cdr3_aa: ASSLGGVAYNEQF

j_call: TRBJ2-3
d_call: -
v_call: TRBV7-3
cdr3_aa: ASSLRPGEADTQY

j_call: TRBJ2-6
d_call: -
v_call: TRBV19
cdr3_aa: ASSESGANVLT

j_call: TRBJ1-1
d_call: -
v_call: TRBV5-1
cdr3_aa: ASSPLARNTEAF

j_call: TRBJ1-2
d_call: -
v_call: TRBV20-1
cdr3_aa: SASREEGYGYT

j_call: TRBJ2-7
d_call: TRBD1
v_call: TRBV28
cdr3_aa: ASQNPGQSTYEQY

j_call: TRBJ1-6
d_call: -
v_call: TRBV3-1
cdr3_aa: ASSQRTAKGSPLH

j_call: TRBJ2-1
d_call: -
v_call: TRBV18
cdr3_aa: ASSPQGSYNEQF

j_call: TRBJ2-7
d_call: -
v_call: TRBV10-3
cdr3_aa: AISDLSGPSREQY

j_call: TRBJ1-6
d_call: -
v_call: TRBV18
cdr3_aa: ASSLLPGRGSSSYNSPLH

j_call: TRBJ2-1
d_call: -
v_call: TRBV12-3/TRBV12-4
cdr3_aa: ASSPRELYNEQF

j_call: TRBJ2-7
d_call: -
v_call: TRBV28
cdr3_aa: ASSHRGIYEQY

j_call: TRBJ2-1
d_call: TRBD2
v_call: TRBV7-2
cdr3_aa: ASSPREGLVEQF

j_call: TRBJ1-1
d_call: -
v_call: TRBV5-1
cdr3_aa: ASSFSGWVNTEAF

j_call: TRBJ2-1
d_call: TRBD1
v_call: TRBV7-9
cdr3_aa: ARLRDRPGQF

j_call: TRBJ2-5
d_call: -
v_call: TRBV4-2
cdr3_aa: ASSQNTAQETQY

j_call: TRBJ2-2
d_call: TRBD1
v_call: TRBV3-1
cdr3_aa: ASSRTGDTGELF

j_call: TRBJ2-5
d_call: TRBD1
v_call: TRBV7-2
cdr3_aa: ASSLGGWDRGKETQY

j_call: TRBJ2-3
d_call: -
v_call: TRBV6-2/TRBV6-3
cdr3_aa: ASSYSITGDTQY

j_call: TRBJ2-5
d_call: -
v_call: TRBV6-6
cdr3_aa: ASSYRRGETQY

j_call: TRBJ2-2
d_call: -
v_call: TRBV9
cdr3_aa: ASSVVGQTTGELF

j_call: TRBJ2-5
d_call: TRBD2
v_call: TRBV29-1
cdr3_aa: SVEVGLGETQY

j_call: TRBJ2-5
d_call: -
v_call: TRBV7-2
cdr3_aa: ASSLAGSRSLGGETQY

j_call: TRBJ1-1
d_call: -
v_call: TRBV5-1
cdr3_aa: ASSTASQVGEAF

j_call: TRBJ2-5
d_call: TRBD2
v_call: TRBV6-5
cdr3_aa: ASRVSGGYQETQY

j_call: TRBJ2-1
d_call: -
v_call: TRBV5-6
cdr3_aa: ASSFMSPGNEQF

j_call: TRBJ2-7
d_call: TRBD2
v_call: TRBV6-5
cdr3_aa: ASSPGGTSYEQY

j_call: TRBJ1-2
d_call: TRBD1
v_call: TRBV6-1
cdr3_aa: ASSHRQGANYGYT

j_call: TRBJ1-5
d_call: -
v_call: TRBV19
cdr3_aa: ASSIGRAGGNQPQH